A single sample is the source of the 31 T cell receptor beta chains below, sequenced in a study of blood T cell repertoires in COVID-19. Measured with immunoSEQ multiplex PCR; TCRdb has only the in-frame clones, and not every one. The repertoire has around 300,000 clones, approximately 90% of them found once; the top ten carry roughly 4%. The sequencing sample was made of peripheral blood. These receptors were collected from a woman aged 45-65 years with active or convalescent COVID-19.

J is TRBJ2-7 and V is TRBV5-1; 7 bases agree with TRBD1. Losses at the gene ends were 0 bases for V and 4 bases for J; bases not matched to a gene: 7. There are 15 residues in the CDR3. The germline V gene has CDR1 SGHRS and CDR2 YFSETQ. CDR3 region: CASSLAGTAGYEQYF. DNA for the CDR3: TGCGCCAGCAGCTTGGCCGGGACAGCAGGTTACGAGCAGTACTTC.

This clone was seen only a few times. V and J are TRBV5-1 and TRBJ1-3; a possible D gene is TRBD1 (5 bases). Germline V gene lookup returns CDR1 SGHRS and CDR2 YFSETQ. CDR3 length: 17 residues. With 0 bases removed from V and 1 base from J, the gap between germline ends came to 14 bases. The CDR3, as DNA: TGCGCCAGCAGCTTGGTCCAGGGCAAGCTATCTGGAAACACCATATATTTT. The encoded protein is CASSLVQGKLSGNTIYF. Using reference TRBV5-1 and TRBJ1-3 for the parts outside the CDR3, the full variable domain is KAGVTQTPRYLIKTRGQQVTLSCSPISGHRSVSWYQQTPGQGLQFLFEYFSETQRNKGNFPGRFSGRQFSNSRSEMNVSTLELGDSALYLCASSLVQGKLSGNTIYFGEGSWLTVV.

The chain couples TRBV27 to TRBJ1-2; 11 bases agree with TRBD1. CDR1 is MNHEY, CDR2 SMNVEV, per germline (reference sequence). The CDR3 contains 13 residues. V lost 8 bases, J lost 5 bases, and 4 bases stayed unmatched. CDR3 region: CASYGTGGYGYTF. CDR3 nucleotide sequence: TGTGCCAGCTATGGGACAGGGGGATATGGCTACACCTTC.

V and J are TRBV7-2 and TRBJ1-1; no reliable D call. There are 12 residues in the CDR3. The germline V gene encodes CDR1 SGHTA and CDR2 FQGNSA. Trimming cost V 2 bases and J 5 bases, with 6 bases left between them. CDR3 protein: CASSLTGTEAFF. CDR3 bases: TGTGCCAGCAGCTTAACCGGGACTGAAGCTTTCTTT.

V is TRBV30 and J is TRBJ2-1; 8 nucleotides align to TRBD2. The germline V gene has CDR1 GTSNPN and CDR2 SVGIG (reference sequence). CDR3 length equals 13 residues. V was clipped by 4 bases and J by 8 bases; unmatched bases: 7. CDR3 nucleotide sequence: TGTGCCTGGACGGGACTAGGGTCGCATGAGCAGTTCTTC. It is translated as CAWTGLGSHEQFF.

This clone was seen a single time. The chain carries TRBV4-3 and TRBJ2-7; the match to TRBD2 covers 8 bases. The ends lost 0 bases at V and 6 bases at J; junction bases unmatched: 7. Per the germline V gene, CDR1 is LGHNA and CDR2 is YSLEER. This CDR3 is 15 amino acids long. CDR3 nucleotide sequence: TGCGCCAGCAGCCAAGATCGACTAGCGTTAGGCGAGCAGTACTTC. Protein product: CASSQDRLALGEQYF.

V and J are TRBV27 and TRBJ2-7; 11 bases align to TRBD1. This CDR3 comprises 14 residues. Germline loops: CDR1 MNHEY, CDR2 SMNVEV (reference sequence). J was trimmed by 3 bases and V by 8 bases; bases with no gene match: 6. For the CDR3, the DNA is TGTGCCAGCCGGGGAGGGACAGGGGGCTACGAGCAGTACTTC. Its protein product is CASRGGTGGYEQYF.

V and J are TRBV5-6 and TRBJ1-2; the D is unclear. This CDR3 is 13 amino acids long. The germline V and J ends were trimmed by 1 base and 6 bases, with 10 bases remaining between them. Per the germline V gene, CDR1 is SGHDT and CDR2 is YYEEEE. The CDR3 reads CASSLLAGDGYTF. The CDR3 coding sequence is TGTGCCAGCAGCTTGTTGGCCGGGGATGGCTACACCTTC. Full variable domain (rest looked up from reference TRBV5-6 and TRBJ1-2): DAGVTQSPTHLIKTRGQQVTLRCSPKSGHDTVSWYQQALGQGPQFIFQYYEEEERQRGNFPDRFSGHQFPNYSSELNVNALLLGDSALYLCASSLLAGDGYTFGSGTRLTVV.

This chain uses TRBV11-2 with TRBJ2-7; unclear D gene. Germline V gives CDR1 SGHAT, CDR2 FQNNGV. This CDR3 spans 12 amino acids. Trimming took off 2 bases at V and 4 bases at J, with 6 bases between the two ends. Here the CDR3 reads CASSLFSYEQYF. CDR3 bases: TGTGCCAGCAGCTTATTTTCGTACGAGCAGTACTTC.

The chain joins TRBV5-5 to TRBJ2-7; 11 bases line up with TRBD2. The CDR3 consists of 16 residues. V was clipped by 3 bases and J by 5 bases; unmatched bases: 10. The germline V gene encodes CDR1 SGHKS and CDR2 YYEKEE (reference sequence). The CDR3 DNA reads as TGTGCCAGCAGCTCCCGACTAGCGGGGCCGAACCACGAGCAGTACTTC. The encoded protein is CASSSRLAGPNHEQYF. The full variable domain, with the rest looked up from reference TRBV5-5 and TRBJ2-7, is DAGVTQSPTHLIKTRGQQVTLRCSPISGHKSVSWYQQVLGQGPQFIFQYYEKEERGRGNFPDRFSARQFPNYSSELNVNALLLGDSALYLCASSSRLAGPNHEQYFGPGTRLTVT.

The chain has TRBV10-1 and TRBJ1-5, with 11 bases lining up with TRBD1. Germline-derived CDR1 and CDR2 are WNHNN and SYGVQD (reference sequence). The CDR3 spans 15 residues. The J segment lost 3 bases and the V segment lost 11 bases, leaving 9 bases of the junction unmatched. CDR3 DNA sequence: TGCGCCCCTCAACGGGACAGGGGGTCCAATCAGCCCCAGCATTTT. Residues: CAPQRDRGSNQPQHF.

V is TRBV20-1 and J is TRBJ2-3, with no clear D. V lost 3 bases, J lost 1 base, and 2 bases lay in between. Looked up from germline, CDR1 is DFQATT and CDR2 is SNEGSKA (reference sequence). This CDR3 contains 11 residues. CDR3 sequence: CSASGTDTQYF. In DNA, the CDR3 is TGCAGTGCTAGCGGCACAGATACGCAGTATTTT.

The chain links TRBV28 to TRBJ1-4; D is ambiguous. The ends were cut back, 5 bases at V and 7 bases at J, with 8 bases in the middle. The CDR3 has 12 amino acids. Germline-derived CDR1 and CDR2 are MDHEN and SYDVKM. The CDR3: CASSSRREKLFF. Here the CDR3 DNA reads TGTGCCAGCAGTAGCAGGCGTGAAAAACTGTTTTTT.

V and J are TRBV6-5 and TRBJ1-5; 9 nucleotides line up with TRBD1. This CDR3 contains 14 residues. Looked up from germline, CDR1 is MNHEY and CDR2 is SVGAGI. With V trimmed by 5 bases and J by 5 bases, 4 bases remained unmatched. CDR3 region: CASSRRTGDQPQHF. The CDR3 DNA follows: TGTGCCAGCAGTCGACGGACAGGGGATCAGCCCCAGCATTTT.

The V gene is TRBV29-1, the J gene TRBJ2-1, with 11 positions matching TRBD2. Germline CDR1 reads SQVTM; CDR2 reads ANQGSEA. J gave up 2 bases and V 5 bases, and 11 bases lay outside the gene matches. The CDR3 totals 17 residues. CDR3 in DNA: TGCAGCGTTCTGGGGGACACTAGCGGGGGACCCTACAATGAGCAGTTCTTC. This sequence encodes CSVLGDTSGGPYNEQFF.

V and J are TRBV27 and TRBJ1-6; possible D gene TRBD1, 5 bases. Looked up from germline, CDR1 is MNHEY and CDR2 is SMNVEV (reference sequence). The CDR3 is 17 residues long. V dropped 5 bases and J dropped 0 bases, with 14 bases sitting between them. The CDR3 DNA is TGTGCCAGCAGTCCGACCTGGGGGGGCTCCTATAATTCACCCCTCCACTTT. This encodes CASSPTWGGSYNSPLHF.

The rearrangement uses TRBV28 and TRBJ1-3; TRBD1 is a possible D gene (5 bases). Germline values: CDR1 MDHEN, CDR2 SYDVKM. The CDR3 runs to 15 residues. V gave up 7 bases and J gave up 0 bases, with 13 bases separating them. CDR3 nucleotide sequence: TGTGCCAGCAAGTTCCAGGGTAGCTCTGGAAACACCATATATTTT. Amino acid sequence: CASKFQGSSGNTIYF.

Comment on this clone: A junction end diverges from the germline sequence, so it may reflect a read error. The V call is TRBV29-1, the J call TRBJ2-1; 10 bases align to TRBD2. The CDR3 extends over 12 amino acids. The germline gives CDR1 SQVTM, CDR2 ANQGSEA. The chain's CDR3 is CSVEDLAGAQFF. CDR3 bases: TGCAGCGTGGAAGACCTAGCGGGAGCGCAGTTCTTC.

The chain uses TRBV30 and TRBJ1-1, with D possibly being TRBD1 (6 bases). Germline V gene sequence: CDR1 GTSNPN, CDR2 SVGIG (reference sequence). V was cut by 2 bases and J by 0 bases, with 10 bases left in between. The CDR3 covers 14 residues. The CDR3: CAWSRTAMNTEAFF. In nucleotides, the CDR3 is TGTGCCTGGAGTCGGACAGCTATGAACACTGAAGCTTTCTTT.

The chain is built from TRBV6-2 or TRBV6-3 and TRBJ1-5, with unresolved D. V lost 6 bases and J 0 bases, leaving 12 bases between the germline ends. CDR3 size: 15 residues. Germline CDR1 reads MNHEY; CDR2 reads SVGEGT. The CDR3 nucleotides read TGTGCCAGCAGCTTACTAGAGTATAGCAATCAGCCCCAGCATTTT. It translates to CASSLLEYSNQPQHF.

This rearrangement joins TRBV25-1 to TRBJ1-2; no clear D. Germline loops: CDR1 MGHDK, CDR2 SYGVNS. The V end was cut by 4 bases, the J end by 0 bases, with 6 bases between. This CDR3 is built from 13 residues. CDR3 sequence: CASSAIPNYGYTF. CDR3 nucleotides: TGTGCCAGCAGTGCCATTCCTAACTATGGCTACACCTTC.

V usage is TRBV12-3 or TRBV12-4 and J usage is TRBJ1-2; D not resolved. Trimming left V 4 bases short and J 8 bases short, with 8 bases between. There are 11 residues in the CDR3. CDR3 loop: CASSSRTGYTF. CDR3 bases: TGTGCCAGCAGTTCGCGAACCGGCTACACCTTC.

The genes are TRBV5-1 and TRBJ2-5, with D maybe TRBD2 (5 bases). The germline gives CDR1 SGHRS, CDR2 YFSETQ. CDR3 size: 13 residues. Deletions cut 9 bases from V and 5 bases from J, with 17 bases between. In DNA, the CDR3 is TGCGCCACCCCGGACTGCCCCGTCGAGACCCAGTACTTC. Translated, it gives CATPDCPVETQYF. Supplemented by reference TRBV5-1 and TRBJ2-5, the full variable domain reads KAGVTQTPRYLIKTRGQQVTLSCSPISGHRSVSWYQQTPGQGLQFLFEYFSETQRNKGNFPGRFSGRQFSNSRSEMNVSTLELGDSALYLCATPDCPVETQYFGPGTRLLVL.

The chain has TRBV30 and TRBJ2-1; perhaps TRBD2 as D (5 bases). The germline CDR1 and CDR2 sequences are GTSNPN and SVGIG (reference sequence). The CDR3 contains 10 residues. Trimming stripped 7 bases from V and 10 bases from J, with 11 bases between. The chain's CDR3 is CAYGRGEQFF. CDR3 in DNA: TGTGCCTACGGACGCGGGGAGCAGTTCTTC.

The chain recombines TRBV7-2 with TRBJ2-3; no definite D call. The V end lost 2 bases, the J end lost 3 bases, and 6 bases lay between the germline ends. The CDR3 spans 13 residues. The V gene's germline CDR1 is SGHTA and CDR2 FQGNSA. In DNA form, the CDR3 reads TGTGCCAGCAGCTTACGGTTAACAGATACGCAGTATTTT. Translated: CASSLRLTDTQYF.

This clone was picked up one time. The chain recombines TRBV18 with TRBJ1-2, with D possibly matching TRBD1 (5 bases). There are 15 residues in the CDR3. V dropped 0 bases and J dropped 3 bases, with 11 bases sitting between them. Germline CDR1 is KGHSH and CDR2 is LQKENI. Here the CDR3 DNA reads TGTGCCAGCTCACCACCGGGGCTCGGCTACTATGGCTACACCTTC. It yields the protein CASSPPGLGYYGYTF.

J is TRBJ1-2 and V is TRBV3-1 (or the pseudogene TRBV3-2), with unresolved D. Trimming left V 3 bases short and J 7 bases short, with 12 bases between. Germline V lookup: CDR1 LGHDT, CDR2 YNNKEL (reference sequence). The CDR3 covers 13 residues. Written as DNA, the CDR3 is TGTGCCAGCAGCCAGGCCCCGGCAGGTGGCTACACCTTC. Translation gives CASSQAPAGGYTF.

This clone was seen a single time. For the CDR3, the DNA is TGCAGTGCTAGTGCTAACGCCGGGACAGAAAATGAAAAACTGTTTTTT. It translates to CSASANAGTENEKLFF. The V gene is TRBV20-1, the J gene TRBJ1-4; 7 bases align to TRBD1. The CDR3 extends over 16 amino acids. From germline, CDR1 is DFQATT and CDR2 SNEGSKA (reference sequence). The trim removed 3 bases at V and 5 bases at J, leaving 12 bases unmatched.

This clone was picked up one time. The genes are TRBV30 and TRBJ2-5; maybe TRBD2 (7 bases). V was shortened by 0 bases and J by 5 bases, with 16 bases between the two germline ends. The CDR3 is 15 residues long. CDR1 is GTSNPN and CDR2 is SVGIG in the germline V gene (reference sequence). The CDR3 DNA reads as TGTGCCTGGAGTGTACGTGGGGGGGCTCGGGAGACCCAGTACTTC. Its protein is CAWSVRGGARETQYF.

This clone was detected only a few times. This chain links TRBV2 with TRBJ2-2; TRBD2 matches at 12 bases. CDR1 is SNHLY, CDR2 FYNNEI, per germline. V was pared by 5 bases and J by 6 bases, with 4 bases of the junction left unmatched. The CDR3 sequence is 15 residues long. The CDR3 DNA is TGTGCCAGCAGTCGGACTAGCGGGGTCTCCGGGGAGCTGTTTTTT. It codes for CASSRTSGVSGELFF.

This chain links TRBV12-3 or TRBV12-4 with TRBJ1-1, with D possibly TRBD1 on 5 matching bases. The V end was cut by 8 bases, the J end by 0 bases, with 10 bases between. The CDR3 length is 13 residues. Here the CDR3 DNA reads TGTGCCAGCGGGGCGGAACTGAACACTGAAGCTTTCTTT. Protein product: CASGAELNTEAFF.